These T cell receptor beta chains were read from a single sample in a study of blood T cell repertoires in COVID-19. Produced via immunoSEQ multiplex PCR; TCRdb's table is partial and in-frame only. Of over 130,000 clones listed, about 88% are singletons. Material for sequencing was peripheral blood. These receptors were obtained from a human donor in a cohort sampled during active COVID-19. Both conserved end residues are part of each CDR3. D genes are given only for firm matches. The listing skips clone size in some rows; elsewhere it reads once, few, many or a size class.

>TRBV9|NA|TRBJ1-2|NA|14
CASSYEHRDYGYTF
TGTGCCAGCAGCTATGAGCACAGGGATTATGGCTACACCTTC
>TRBV5-1|NA|TRBJ2-5|few|16
CASSLGTYGGKETQYF
TGCGCCAGCAGCTTGGGAACGTACGGGGGAAAAGAGACCCAGTACTTC
>TRBV2|NA|TRBJ1-4|NA|11
CASSLNEKLFF
TGTGCCAGCAGTTTAAATGAAAAACTGTTTTTT
>TRBV3-1/TRBV3-2|NA|TRBJ2-7|NA|14
CASSLGGGPYEQYF
TGTGCCAGCAGCCTCGGAGGTGGACCTTACGAGCAGTACTTC
>TRBV6-5|NA|TRBJ1-2|NA|15
CASSYGRGSGYGYTF
TGTGCCAGCAGTTATGGGCGGGGATCCGGCTATGGCTACACCTTC
>TRBV11-2|NA|TRBJ1-1|few|14
CASSLDPRTNEAFF
TGTGCCAGCAGCTTAGATCCCCGGACAAACGAGGCTTTCTTT
>TRBV7-6|TRBD1|TRBJ2-2|NA|17
CVSSLVSTGGNTGELFF
TGTGTCAGCAGCTTAGTGTCGACAGGGGGTAACACCGGGGAGCTGTTTTTT
>TRBV6-2/TRBV6-3|TRBD2|TRBJ2-5|NA|13
CASSPVLAGAPYF
TGTGCCAGCAGCCCGGTATTAGCGGGAGCTCCGTACTTC
>TRBV11-2|NA|TRBJ2-5|NA|14
CASSPRLVQETQYF
TGTGCCAGCAGCCCGCGACTAGTCCAAGAGACCCAGTACTTC
>TRBV6-4|NA|TRBJ2-1|NA|15
CASSDRPEAYNEQFF
TGTGCCAGCAGTGACAGGCCGGAGGCCTACAATGAGCAGTTCTTC
>TRBV27|NA|TRBJ1-1|NA|13
CASRTGRNTEAFF
TGTGCCAGCAGAACAGGGAGGAACACTGAAGCTTTCTTT
>TRBV5-1|NA|TRBJ1-5|NA|14
CASSWGGVNQPQHF
TGCGCCAGCAGCTGGGGGGGAGTCAATCAGCCCCAGCATTTT
>TRBV9|NA|TRBJ1-2|once|14
CASSVSSESYGYTF
TGTGCCAGCAGCGTCTCATCGGAGAGCTATGGCTACACCTTC
>TRBV28|TRBD2|TRBJ2-1|NA|18
CASSSVAGGSSSYNEQFF
TGTGCCAGCAGTTCGGTAGCGGGGGGTTCCTCATCTTACAATGAGCAGTTCTTC
>TRBV11-3|NA|TRBJ2-7|NA|13
CASSLNAAGEQYF
TGTGCCAGCAGCTTAAATGCGGCCGGGGAGCAGTACTTC
>TRBV28|TRBD2|TRBJ2-7|NA|21
CASSPAGWTSGSAGGSYEQYF
TGTGCCAGCAGTCCTGCCGGATGGACTAGCGGGAGTGCCGGGGGGTCCTACGAGCAGTACTTC
>TRBV5-1|NA|TRBJ2-5|NA|13
CASSAGNQETQYF
TGCGCCAGCAGCGCGGGGAATCAAGAGACCCAGTACTTC
>TRBV2|TRBD1|TRBJ2-3|NA|14
CASRSGQGGDTQYF
TGTGCCAGCAGATCGGGACAGGGGGGTGATACGCAGTATTTT
>TRBV9|NA|TRBJ1-1|NA|16
CASSASSGGVRTEAFF
TGTGCCAGCAGCGCCTCAAGTGGGGGGGTTCGGACTGAAGCTTTCTTT
>TRBV5-6|NA|TRBJ2-2|NA|16
CASSSMDSILTGELFF
TGTGCCAGCAGCTCAATGGACAGTATCCTCACCGGGGAGCTGTTTTTT
>TRBV28|NA|TRBJ1-5|NA|15
CASSPDSRHNQPQHF
TGTGCCAGCAGTCCTGACAGCAGGCACAATCAGCCCCAGCATTTT